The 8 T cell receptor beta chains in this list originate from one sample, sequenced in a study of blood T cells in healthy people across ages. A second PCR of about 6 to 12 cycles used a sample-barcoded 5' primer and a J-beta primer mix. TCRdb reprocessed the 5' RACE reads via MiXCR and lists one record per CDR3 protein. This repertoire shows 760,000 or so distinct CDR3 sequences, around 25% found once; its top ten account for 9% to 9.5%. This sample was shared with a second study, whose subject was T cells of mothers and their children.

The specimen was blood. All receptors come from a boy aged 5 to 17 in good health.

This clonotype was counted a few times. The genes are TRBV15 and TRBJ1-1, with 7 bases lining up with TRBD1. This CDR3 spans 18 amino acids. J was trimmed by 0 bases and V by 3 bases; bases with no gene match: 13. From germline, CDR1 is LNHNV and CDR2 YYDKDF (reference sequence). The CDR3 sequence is CATSRGVMGQNMNTEAFF. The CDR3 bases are TGTGCCACCAGCAGGGGGGTAATGGGACAGAATATGAACACTGAAGCTTTCTTT.

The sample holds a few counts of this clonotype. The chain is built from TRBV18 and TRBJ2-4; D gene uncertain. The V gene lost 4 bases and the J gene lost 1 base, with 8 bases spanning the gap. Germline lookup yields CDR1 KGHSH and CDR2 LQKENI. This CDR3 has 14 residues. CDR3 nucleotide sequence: TGTGCCAGCTCACGGGGATTCGCCAAAAACATTCAGTACTTC. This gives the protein CASSRGFAKNIQYF.

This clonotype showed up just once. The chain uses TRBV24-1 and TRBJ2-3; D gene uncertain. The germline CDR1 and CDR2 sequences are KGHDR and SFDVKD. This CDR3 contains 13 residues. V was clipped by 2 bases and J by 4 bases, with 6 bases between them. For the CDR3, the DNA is TGTGCCACCAGTGATTATAAGGCAGATACGCAGTATTTT. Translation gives CATSDYKADTQYF.

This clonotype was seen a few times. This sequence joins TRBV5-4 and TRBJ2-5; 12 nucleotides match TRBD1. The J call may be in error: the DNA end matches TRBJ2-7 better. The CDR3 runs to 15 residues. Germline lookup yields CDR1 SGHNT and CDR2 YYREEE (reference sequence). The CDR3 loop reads CASSLGDRGHDEQYF. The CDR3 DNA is TGTGCCAGCAGCTTGGGGGACAGGGGGCACGACGAGCAGTACTTC.

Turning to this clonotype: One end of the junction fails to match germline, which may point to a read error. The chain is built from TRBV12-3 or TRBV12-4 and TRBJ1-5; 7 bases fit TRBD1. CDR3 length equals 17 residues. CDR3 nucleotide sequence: TGTGCCAGCAGCTTAGGACAGGTGTTCGATAGCAATCAGCCCCAGCATTTT. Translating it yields CASSLGQVFDSNQPQHF.

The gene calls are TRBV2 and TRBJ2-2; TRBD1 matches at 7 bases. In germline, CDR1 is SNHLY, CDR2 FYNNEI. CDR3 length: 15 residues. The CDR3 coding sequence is TGTACCTGCAGGAGAAGGGACAGCTACACCGGGGAGCTGTTTTTT. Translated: CTCRRRDSYTGELFF.

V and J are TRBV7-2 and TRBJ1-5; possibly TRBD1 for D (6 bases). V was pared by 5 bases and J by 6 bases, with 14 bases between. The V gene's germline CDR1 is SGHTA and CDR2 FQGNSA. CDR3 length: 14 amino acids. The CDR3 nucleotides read TGTGCCAGCAGCCAGGGGCAGCCGATTCAGCCCCAGCATTTT. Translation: CASSQGQPIQPQHF.

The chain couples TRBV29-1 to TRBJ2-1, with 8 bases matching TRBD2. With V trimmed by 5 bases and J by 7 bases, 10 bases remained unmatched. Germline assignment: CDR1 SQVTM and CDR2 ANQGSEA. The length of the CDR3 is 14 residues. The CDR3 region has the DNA TGCAGCGTTAGGCGGGAGGCCGGGAGGAATGAGCAGTTCTTC. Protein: CSVRREAGRNEQFF.